The 24 T cell receptor beta chains listed next were all sequenced from one sample in a study of T cells in women clearing cervical HPV infection. Assay used: immunoSEQ multiplex PCR; TCRdb lists only in-frame clones, some missing. The table lists tens of thousands of clones. The sample consisted of blood buffy coat. The receptors were gathered from a woman aged 18 to 75 with a cervical HPV16 infection that either progressed to CIN3+ or cleared (not recorded which).

As for this clone: The read terminates 3 residues ahead of where the CDR3 ends, so the germline J gene completes it. The genes are TRBV6-2 or TRBV6-3 and TRBJ2-7; TRBD2 is a possible D gene (5 bases). The germline gives CDR1 MNHEY, CDR2 SVGEGT. V shed 6 bases and J shed 0 bases, with 15 bases lying between them. This CDR3 region has 15 residues. Partial CDR3 DNA: TGTGCCAGCAGCTCCGGGCCGGGGAGCTCCTACGAG. The encoded protein is CASSSGPGSSYE. Given in full, the CDR3 is CASSSGPGSSYEQYF.

CDR3 bases read: TGTGCCACCAGCAGAGATCGGGGGTACAATGAG. This sequence encodes CATSRDRGYNE. The full CDR3 reads CATSRDRGYNEQFF. V usage is TRBV15 and J usage is TRBJ2-1; a weak D match, TRBD2 (6 bases). The CDR3 end is not reached by the read, which stops 3 residues before it; the germline J gene fills it in. Between the trimmed V and J ends, which lost 0 bases and 4 bases, there was a span of 7 bases. Germline CDR1 is LNHNV and CDR2 is YYDKDF (reference sequence). The CDR3 spans 14 residues.

As to this clone: The DNA ends 3 residues before the CDR3 does, and the rest of the CDR3 is filled in from the germline J gene. The V gene is TRBV5-5, the J gene TRBJ2-5, with TRBD2 matching 7 bases. With 4 bases clipped from V and 5 bases from J, the junction kept 5 bases outside the gene matches. Germline V gene sequence: CDR1 SGHKS, CDR2 YYEKEE (reference sequence). CDR3 size: 13 residues. The chain's CDR3 is CASSRGGHETQYF. The sequenced part of the CDR3 DNA is TGTGCCAGCAGCCGGGGAGGGCACGAGACC.

About this clone: The observed sequence ends 3 residues before the CDR3 terminus, with the missing tail filled in from the germline J gene. The chain links TRBV5-1 to TRBJ2-3; the match to TRBD1 covers 9 bases. CDR1 and CDR2 (germline): SGHRS, YFSETQ. CDR3 length: 16 residues. The junction had 8 bases not matched to a gene; V was cut back by 0 bases and J by 6 bases. The covered CDR3 bases are TGCGCCAGCAGCTTGGGTCTGGGACAGGGAACGGATACG. Translation: CASSLGLGQGTDT. The full CDR3 is CASSLGLGQGTDTQYF.

To note about this clone: The read comes to an end 3 residues before the CDR3 does, leaving the germline J gene to fill in the end. The chain is built from TRBV7-6 and TRBJ1-5; D perhaps matches TRBD1 (5 bases). This CDR3 contains 16 residues. Trimming pared 2 bases from V and 4 bases from J, leaving 15 bases between. Per the germline V gene, CDR1 is SGHVS and CDR2 is FNYEAQ. CDR3 sequence reads: CASSLSRTPGNQPQHF. The CDR3 DNA, read in part, is TGTGCCAGCAGCTTAAGTAGGACACCCGGTAATCAGCCC.

Concerning this clone: The read comes to an end 3 residues before the CDR3 does, leaving the germline J gene to fill in the end. The chain recombines TRBV7-8 with TRBJ2-2; 8 nucleotides match TRBD2. With 5 bases clipped from V and 5 bases from J, the junction kept 10 bases outside the gene matches. CDR3 length: 16 residues. Germline loops: CDR1 SGHVS, CDR2 FQNEAQ. The covered CDR3 bases are TGTGCCAGCAGCCCGAGCGGGGGCTACCCAACCGGGGAG. It specifies CASSPSGGYPTGE. In full, the CDR3 reads CASSPSGGYPTGELFF.

A word on this clone: The read ends 3 residues early relative to the CDR3; the germline J gene fills the gap. This chain uses TRBV7-9 with TRBJ1-2, with a possible D match to TRBD1 (5 bases). This CDR3 has 12 residues. CDR1 and CDR2 from the germline V gene are SEHNR and FQNEAQ (reference sequence). CDR3 sequence reads: CASSLDRGGYTF. CDR3 DNA (partial): TGTGCCAGCAGCTTAGATAGGGGAGGC.

On this clone itself: Read coverage stops 3 residues before the CDR3 terminus; the germline J gene supplies the remainder. The chain carries TRBV28 and TRBJ2-7; maybe TRBD2 (5 bases). Trimming cost V 9 bases and J 2 bases, with 17 bases left between them. The germline V gene encodes CDR1 MDHEN and CDR2 SYDVKM. The CDR3 length is 14 residues. The CDR3 spells CASRTPRTPYEQYF. CDR3 DNA (partial): TGTGCCAGTAGAACCCCGAGGACTCCCTACGAG.

On this clone itself: With the read ending 3 residues before the CDR3 end, the germline J gene is used to fill in that end. The chain recombines TRBV5-4 with TRBJ2-2; 8 nucleotides align to TRBD2. Per germline, CDR1 SGHNT and CDR2 YYREEE (reference sequence). V was pared by 0 bases and J by 4 bases, with 2 bases of the junction left unmatched. The CDR3 has 15 amino acids. CDR3 sequence: CASSLAAGGTGELFF. The sequenced part of the CDR3 DNA is TGTGCCAGCAGCTTGGCCGCGGGGGGCACCGGGGAG.

With regard to this clone: The CDR3 extends 3 residues past the end of the read, so its final part is completed from the germline J gene. The gene calls are TRBV5-4 and TRBJ2-1, with 10 bases matching TRBD2. CDR1 is SGHNT, CDR2 YYREEE, per germline (reference sequence). CDR3 length: 16 residues. J lost 9 bases, V lost 0 bases, and 9 bases had no gene match. CDR3 DNA (partial): TGTGCCAGCAGCTTGGAGGGAGCGGGAGGGCCGCGTGAG. Translating gives CASSLEGAGGPRE. The CDR3 reads in full as CASSLEGAGGPREQFF.

Regarding this clone: From the germline J gene comes the end of the CDR3, since the read stops 3 residues before it. V is TRBV2 and J is TRBJ2-7; 7 bases map to TRBD1. The V segment lost 8 bases and the J segment 6 bases; nucleotides outside the gene matches: 13. The CDR3 is 14 amino acids. Germline V gives CDR1 SNHLY, CDR2 FYNNEI. The CDR3 spells CASGQVRLGGEQYF. The sequenced CDR3 bases are TGTGCCAGCGGACAGGTACGGCTAGGGGGCGAG.

Points on this clone: Read sequence stops 3 residues before the CDR3 end, and the germline J gene provides the missing end. The chain links TRBV7-2 to TRBJ2-7, with unresolved D. In germline, CDR1 is SGHTA, CDR2 FQGNSA. Trimming took off 3 bases at V and 0 bases at J, with 12 bases between the two ends. The CDR3 is 15 residues long. The part of the CDR3 DNA that was read is TGTGCCAGCAGCTTTACAGTGATAAGCTCCTACGAG. It codes for CASSFTVISSYE. The CDR3 in its entirety is CASSFTVISSYEQYF.

Concerning this clone itself: The read ends 3 residues before the CDR3 terminus; that terminus is restored from the germline J gene. The chain carries TRBV19 and TRBJ2-1; the match to TRBD1 covers 9 bases. This CDR3 is built from 12 residues. Trimming at V came to 8 bases and at J to 6 bases, leaving 2 bases not matched to a gene. Germline lookup yields CDR1 LNHDA and CDR2 SQIVND (reference sequence). Incomplete CDR3 DNA: TGTGCCAGTGCGACAGGGGGCAATGAG. This codes for CASATGGNE. The entire CDR3 sequence reads CASATGGNEQFF. Looking up the rest from reference TRBV19 and TRBJ2-1 gives the full variable domain: DGGITQSPKYLFRKEGQNVTLSCEQNLNHDAMYWYRQDPGQGLRLIYYSQIVNDFQKGDIAEGYSVSREKKESFPLTVTSAQKNPTAFYLCASATGGNEQFFGPGTRLTVL.

With regard to this clone: Read coverage stops 3 residues before the CDR3 terminus; the germline J gene supplies the remainder. V gene TRBV2 combines with J gene TRBJ2-1; possible D gene TRBD1, 5 bases. Germline V gene lookup returns CDR1 SNHLY and CDR2 FYNNEI. The CDR3 spans 15 residues. Trimming cost V 7 bases and J 9 bases, with 22 bases left between them. The sequenced CDR3 bases are TGTGCCAGCAATTCGGACCGGACACTCGAAAGTGAG. It specifies CASNSDRTLESE. The full CDR3 sequence reads CASNSDRTLESEQFF.

In regard to this clone: The CDR3 goes on 3 residues after the read ends, and that part is filled in from the germline J gene. The V and J genes are TRBV11-2 and TRBJ2-1; no firm D call. This CDR3 is 11 amino acids long. The germline CDR1 and CDR2 sequences are SGHAT and FQNNGV. V lost 4 bases and J 8 bases, leaving 6 bases between the germline ends. The sequenced part of the CDR3 DNA is TGTGCCAGCAGCTCCCTCGATGAG. Its protein is CASSSLDE. The complete CDR3 reads CASSSLDEQFF.

A remark on this clone: The missing CDR3 end, 3 residues past where the read stops, is filled in from the germline J gene. The chain recombines TRBV5-1 with TRBJ2-7; tentatively, D is TRBD1 (5 bases). The CDR3 has 13 amino acids. V was cut by 0 bases and J by 3 bases, with 7 bases left in between. Germline CDR1 SGHRS, CDR2 YFSETQ. Partial CDR3 DNA: TGCGCCAGCAGCTTGGGACAGATCTACGAG. This gives the protein CASSLGQIYE. The entire CDR3 sequence reads CASSLGQIYEQYF.

Note on this clone: Read coverage stops 3 residues before the CDR3 terminus; the germline J gene supplies the remainder. The V call is TRBV20-1, the J call TRBJ2-7; 10 bases agree with TRBD2. CDR1 is DFQATT and CDR2 is SNEGSKA in the germline V gene (reference sequence). The V segment lost 6 bases and the J segment 0 bases; nucleotides outside the gene matches: 8. The CDR3 extends over 15 amino acids. Incomplete CDR3 DNA: TGCAGTGCCCGCCTTAGCGGGGGGCTCTCCTACGAG. Translated: CSARLSGGLSYE. The full CDR3 reads CSARLSGGLSYEQYF.

A remark on this clone: The observed sequence ends 3 residues before the CDR3 terminus, with the missing tail filled in from the germline J gene. This rearrangement joins TRBV5-5 to TRBJ2-7; perhaps TRBD2 as D (5 bases). Between the trimmed V and J ends, which lost 4 bases and 1 base, there was a span of 15 bases. Looked up from germline, CDR1 is SGHKS and CDR2 is YYEKEE (reference sequence). The CDR3 extends over 15 amino acids. The CDR3 loop reads CASSGASLPSYEQYF. The covered CDR3 bases are TGTGCCAGCAGCGGCGCTAGCTTACCTTCCTACGAG.

Notes on this clone: The read falls 3 residues short of the CDR3 end, and the missing part is taken from the germline J gene. This chain joins TRBV19 and TRBJ2-7; TRBD1 aligns across 7 bases. The V gene end was trimmed by 11 bases and the J gene end by 2 bases; junction bases not matched to a gene: 15. The length of the CDR3 is 15 residues. Germline CDR1 and CDR2: LNHDA and SQIVND (reference sequence). The sequenced CDR3 bases are TGTGCCGGCCTTCCCCCGAGGCAGGGGGCCTACGAG. This translates into CAGLPPRQGAYE. The CDR3, in full, reads CAGLPPRQGAYEQYF.

For this clone: The CDR3 extends 3 residues past the end of the read, so its final part is completed from the germline J gene. The V gene is TRBV9, the J gene TRBJ2-3, with a weak D call TRBD2 (6 bases). Germline loops: CDR1 SGDLS, CDR2 YYNGEE. V was cut by 0 bases and J by 0 bases, with 17 bases left in between. This CDR3 region has 18 residues. This CDR3 is CASSVGLALGKSTDTQYF. CDR3 bases read: TGTGCCAGCAGCGTAGGGCTAGCGTTGGGTAAAAGCACAGATACG. The whole variable domain, remainder taken from reference TRBV9 and TRBJ2-3, is DSGVTQTPKHLITATGQRVTLRCSPRSGDLSVYWYQQSLDQGLQFLIQYYNGEERAKGNILERFSAQQFPDLHSELNLSSLELGDSALYFCASSVGLALGKSTDTQYFGPGTRLTVL.

A word on this clone: The CDR3 extends 3 residues past the end of the read, so its final part is completed from the germline J gene. This chain connects TRBV5-1 to TRBJ2-3, with 14 bases identical to TRBD2. V lost 4 bases and J lost 1; bases outside the gene matches: 11. This CDR3 spans 19 amino acids. CDR1 SGHRS and CDR2 YFSETQ come from the germline V gene. CDR3 DNA (partial): TGCGCCAGCAGCACCCAGGGACTAGCGGGGGCTGCCGGCACAGATACG. Translation: CASSTQGLAGAAGTDT. The whole CDR3 reads CASSTQGLAGAAGTDTQYF.

Of note for this clone: The observed sequence ends 3 residues before the CDR3 terminus, with the missing tail filled in from the germline J gene. The chain has TRBV12-3 or TRBV12-4 and TRBJ2-1; 9 bases agree with TRBD2. The CDR3 sequence is 17 residues long. V trimming: 1 base; J trimming: 5 bases; junction bases outside the gene matches: 9. The sequenced CDR3 bases are TGTGCCAGCAGTTTAGAGCGGGGGGCCAGACAGAACAATGAG. Its translation: CASSLERGARQNNE. The CDR3 in its entirety is CASSLERGARQNNEQFF.

Regarding this clone: The observed sequence ends 3 residues before the CDR3 terminus, with the missing tail filled in from the germline J gene. V gene TRBV19 combines with J gene TRBJ2-7; a weak D match, TRBD1 (5 bases). The germline CDR1 and CDR2 sequences are LNHDA and SQIVND (reference sequence). The CDR3 runs 14 residues. Trimming took 5 bases from V and 2 from J, leaving 13 bases between them. This CDR3 is CASSLDTPTYEQYF. The covered CDR3 bases are TGTGCCAGTAGTTTGGACACCCCAACCTACGAG.

As concerns this clone: Coverage ceases 3 residues before the CDR3 finishes, and the germline J gene fills in the end. The chain combines TRBV19 with TRBJ2-7; TRBD1 might be the D (5 bases). Germline CDR1 and CDR2: LNHDA and SQIVND (reference sequence). The CDR3 sequence is 12 residues long. V dropped 9 bases and J dropped 4 bases, with 13 bases sitting between them. CDR3 protein: CASQGFRYEQYF. CDR3 DNA (partial): TGTGCCAGCCAGGGTTTTCGTTACGAG.